The 19 T cell receptor beta chains below all came from one sample that was sequenced in a study of T cells in Graves' hyperthyroidism and ophthalmopathy. The investigators amplified TCR beta CDR3 regions from RNA transcripts. HTBI primers were employed in a first-round RT-PCR of the TCR CDR3. Using its own MiXCR run on the multiplex PCR reads, TCRdb lists one record per CDR3 protein. The sample shows 200,000 to 300,000 distinct CDR3 sequences, over 20% of them seen only once. Sequencing was performed on blood. The receptor set was obtained from a woman aged 40 to 50 with Graves' ophthalmopathy.

This clonotype was observed many times. The chain has TRBV10-2 and TRBJ2-7; D gene uncertain. The CDR3 totals 11 residues. V lost 3 bases to trimming and J lost 4 bases, with 4 bases between them. Germline assignment: CDR1 WSHSY and CDR2 SAAADI. CDR3 residues: CASSENYEQYF. CDR3 in DNA: TGCGCCAGCAGTGAAAATTACGAGCAGTACTTC.

This sequence joins TRBV20-1 and TRBJ2-7, with D possibly being TRBD1 or TRBD2 (5 bases each). Trimming left V 5 bases short and J 3 bases short, with 17 bases between. In germline, CDR1 is DFQATT, CDR2 SNEGSKA (reference sequence). The CDR3 contains 14 residues. CDR3 in amino acids: CSAHSGRDYYEQYF. In DNA form, the CDR3 reads TGCAGTGCTCACAGCGGCAGGGATTACTACGAGCAGTACTTC.

The chain couples TRBV28 to TRBJ1-2, with 10 positions matching TRBD1. The CDR3 extends over 15 amino acids. Germline CDR1 reads MDHEN; CDR2 reads SYDVKM. V dropped 5 bases and J dropped 6; count of bases not matched to a gene: 9. The CDR3 sequence: CASSGDRGARDGYTF. The CDR3 bases are TGTGCCAGCAGTGGGGACAGGGGCGCTAGGGATGGCTACACCTTC.

This chain uses TRBV12-3 or TRBV12-4 with TRBJ2-2, with D tentatively TRBD2 (6 bases). Trimming took 7 bases from V and 3 from J, leaving 9 bases between them. This CDR3 spans 13 amino acids. CDR3 DNA: TGTGCCAGCAACTTAGCGGACACCGGGGAGCTGTTTTTT. This codes for CASNLADTGELFF.

At least ten counts were recorded for this clonotype. The V call is TRBV30, the J call TRBJ1-1; D gene ambiguous. The CDR3 runs to 11 residues. CDR1 GTSNPN and CDR2 SVGIG come from the germline V gene (reference sequence). V was trimmed by 0 bases and J by 6 bases, leaving 5 bases between them. This CDR3 is CAWSVDPEAFF. The DNA for the CDR3 is TGTGCCTGGAGTGTTGACCCTGAAGCTTTCTTT.

This clonotype was seen many times. The rearrangement links TRBV7-9 to TRBJ2-5; D may be TRBD1 (6 bases). The ends were cut back, 5 bases at V and 1 base at J, with 17 bases in the middle. Germline V gives CDR1 SEHNR, CDR2 FQNEAQ (reference sequence). The CDR3 has 16 residues. The CDR3 DNA sequence: TGTGCCAGCAGCCGGTATTCTAGACAGGCCCAAGAGACCCAGTACTTC. It yields the protein CASSRYSRQAQETQYF.

The CDR3 coding sequence is TGCAGTGCTATCGAGGGACTAGCGGACGAGCAGTACTTC. This encodes CSAIEGLADEQYF. The chain employs TRBV20-1 and TRBJ2-7; TRBD2 matches at 11 bases. The trim removed 4 bases at V and 5 bases at J, leaving 4 bases unmatched. Germline V gives CDR1 DFQATT, CDR2 SNEGSKA (reference sequence). The CDR3 loop spans 13 amino acids.

This rearrangement joins TRBV5-1 to TRBJ2-7; 9 nucleotides align to TRBD2. Germline lookup yields CDR1 SGHRS and CDR2 YFSETQ. V gave up 0 bases and J gave up 2 bases; unmatched junction bases: 9. CDR3 length: 17 amino acids. CDR3 bases: TGCGCCAGCAGCTTGGTATGGGCGGGAGGGCCAACCTACGAGCAGTACTTC. Translating it yields CASSLVWAGGPTYEQYF.

This clonotype was picked up a small number of times. This CDR3 is CASRQGGNIQYF. The CDR3 DNA sequence: TGTGCCAGCAGACAGGGCGGAAACATTCAGTACTTC. The chain employs TRBV3-1 and TRBJ2-4, with D maybe TRBD1 (6 bases). Germline V CDR1 and CDR2: LGHDT, YNNKEL (reference sequence). This CDR3 comprises 12 residues. The V gene lost 6 bases and the J gene lost 6 bases, with 9 bases spanning the gap.

Ten or more counts support this clonotype. The CDR3 nucleotides are TGTGCCAGCAGCCAAGGCTCCAACTCGGATACGCAGTATTTT. It yields the protein CASSQGSNSDTQYF. The chain joins TRBV3-1 to TRBJ2-3; D call uncertain. Trimming shortened V by 1 base and J by 6 bases, and 11 bases separated the two germline ends. CDR3 length: 14 amino acids. CDR1 is LGHDT and CDR2 is YNNKEL in the germline V gene (reference sequence).

This clonotype came up a few times. The genes are TRBV12-3 or TRBV12-4 and TRBJ1-1; possibly TRBD1 for D (5 bases). V was cut by 4 bases and J by 1 base, with 13 bases left in between. The CDR3 sequence is 15 residues long. The DNA of the CDR3 is TGTGCCAGCAGTTCCCAACAGGTGCGGAACACTGAAGCTTTCTTT. It specifies CASSSQQVRNTEAFF.

The sample holds many counts of this clonotype. This chain links TRBV20-1 with TRBJ1-5, with D perhaps TRBD1 (5 bases). V was clipped by 2 bases and J by 3 bases, with 17 bases between them. The CDR3 contains 16 residues. Germline assignment: CDR1 DFQATT and CDR2 SNEGSKA (reference sequence). CDR3 in amino acids: CSARSAKDTNNQPQHF. The DNA of the CDR3 is TGCAGTGCTAGATCTGCCAAGGACACGAACAATCAGCCCCAGCATTTT.

This clonotype was seen at least ten times. This chain connects TRBV28 to TRBJ1-3; no clear D gene. V was pared by 5 bases and J by 3 bases, with 17 bases between. The CDR3 is 16 amino acids. The germline gives CDR1 MDHEN, CDR2 SYDVKM. CDR3 residues: CASSMIGGWDGNTIYF. CDR3 DNA sequence: TGTGCCAGCAGTATGATTGGAGGATGGGATGGAAACACCATATATTTT.

The chain uses TRBV6-1 and TRBJ1-1; D is unclear. There are 15 residues in the CDR3. CDR1 is MNHNS, CDR2 SASEGT, per germline. Trimming left V 7 bases short and J 0 bases short, with 15 bases between. The CDR3 is CASTSGGTMNTEAFF. CDR3 coding DNA: TGTGCCAGCACCTCAGGCGGCACCATGAACACTGAAGCTTTCTTT.

This clonotype was picked up many times. The genes are TRBV19 and TRBJ2-2; the match to TRBD2 covers 11 bases. Losses at the gene ends were 6 bases for V and 4 bases for J; bases not matched to a gene: 4. Per the germline V gene, CDR1 is LNHDA and CDR2 is SQIVND (reference sequence). There are 15 residues in the CDR3. The CDR3 nucleotides read TGTGCCAGTAGACCCGGACTAGCGGGCACCGGGGAGCTGTTTTTT. It translates to CASRPGLAGTGELFF.

The chain links TRBV18 to TRBJ2-2, with 12 nucleotides matching TRBD1. Germline-derived CDR1 and CDR2 are KGHSH and LQKENI. Trimming cost V 3 bases and J 6 bases; bases outside gene matches: 2. The CDR3 spans 15 residues. The CDR3 DNA reads as TGTGCCAGCTCACCGGGGACAGGGGGCTCCGGGGAGCTGTTTTTT. This codes for CASSPGTGGSGELFF.

This clonotype was recorded many times. This chain links TRBV7-2 with TRBJ2-2, with 12 bases matching TRBD2. V lost 5 bases, J lost 7 bases, and 17 bases stayed unmatched. CDR1 SGHTA and CDR2 FQGNSA come from the germline V gene. The CDR3 is 19 amino acids. CDR3: CASSLPRLAGGPGGGELFF. CDR3 in DNA: TGTGCCAGCAGCCTCCCAAGGCTAGCGGGAGGGCCTGGTGGCGGGGAGCTGTTTTTT.

V usage is TRBV20-1 and J usage is TRBJ2-7; TRBD2 matches at 8 bases. After removal of 0 bases from V and 7 bases from J, the junction contained 14 bases not matched to a gene. Germline V CDR1 and CDR2: DFQATT, SNEGSKA (reference sequence). The CDR3 has 16 residues. The CDR3 DNA sequence: TGCAGTGCTAGAGATTTGGCGGGAGGAAGGGAACAAGAGCAGTACTTC. The encoded protein is CSARDLAGGREQEQYF.

This clonotype came up many times. This chain links TRBV25-1 with TRBJ2-6; the D is unclear. CDR1 and CDR2 (germline): MGHDK, SYGVNS. Trimming took 3 bases from V and 0 from J, leaving 6 bases between them. The CDR3 extends over 15 amino acids. The chain's CDR3 is CASSDGASGANVLTF. In DNA form, the CDR3 reads TGTGCCAGCAGTGACGGAGCCTCTGGGGCCAACGTCCTGACTTTC.